The 12 T cell receptor beta chains below were found in one sample sequenced in a study of T cells in narcolepsy. Method: immunoSEQ multiplex PCR; TCRdb's copy keeps in-frame clones and lacks some. The table has around 30,000 clones, over 65% seen once; the top ten hold 2.3%. The sequencing sample was made of memory (CD45RA-) CD4+ T cells from blood. The receptors come from a human donor in good health.

This chain joins TRBV5-4 and TRBJ1-2, with 10 bases aligning to TRBD1. With 4 bases clipped from V and 8 bases from J, the junction kept 11 bases outside the gene matches. Germline CDR1 and CDR2: SGHNT and YYREEE (reference sequence). This CDR3 has 15 residues. The CDR3 DNA reads as TGTGCCAGCAGCCCGCCGGGACAGGGGATGCGGGGCTACACCTTC. It specifies CASSPPGQGMRGYTF.

The rearrangement joins TRBV11-3 to TRBJ2-5; tentatively, D is TRBD1 or TRBD2 (5 bases each). Germline assignment: CDR1 SGHNT and CDR2 YENEEA. Trimming pared 5 bases from V and 0 bases from J, leaving 16 bases between. The CDR3 runs 16 residues. The CDR3 region is CASSRSGPRYQETQYF. The CDR3 nucleotides are TGTGCCAGCAGCCGCTCGGGACCTAGGTACCAAGAGACCCAGTACTTC.

The chain is built from TRBV4-2 and TRBJ2-1; D is tentatively TRBD1 or TRBD2 (5 bases each). V lost 8 bases and J lost 5, with 16 bases in between. Per the germline V gene, CDR1 is LGHNA and CDR2 is YNFKEQ. This CDR3 contains 14 residues. The chain's CDR3 is CASEGRGYDNEQFF. CDR3 in DNA: TGTGCCAGCGAGGGGAGAGGCTACGACAATGAGCAGTTCTTC.

The rearrangement uses TRBV18 and TRBJ2-5; either TRBD1 or TRBD2 may fit D (5 bases each). V lost 3 bases, J lost 1 base, and 9 bases lay in between. The CDR3 totals 14 residues. Germline lookup yields CDR1 KGHSH and CDR2 LQKENI. The CDR3 coding sequence is TGTGCCAGCTCACCTGTGGGGGTCCAAGAGACCCAGTACTTC. It specifies CASSPVGVQETQYF.

The rearrangement uses TRBV5-5 and TRBJ2-2; D unclear. V lost 1 base and J 1 base, leaving 5 bases between the germline ends. Germline CDR1 and CDR2: SGHKS and YYEKEE (reference sequence). CDR3 length: 14 amino acids. CDR3 nucleotide sequence: TGTGCCAGCAGCTTGCTGGTGAACACCGGGGAGCTGTTTTTT. It translates to CASSLLVNTGELFF.

This sequence joins TRBV15 and TRBJ2-1; 9 bases match TRBD1. V was clipped by 5 bases and J by 8 bases; unmatched bases: 10. Germline CDR1 is LNHNV and CDR2 is YYDKDF (reference sequence). The CDR3 extends over 15 amino acids. The CDR3 region is CATSGPGTGLDEQFF. CDR3 DNA sequence: TGTGCCACCAGCGGTCCCGGGACAGGGTTGGATGAGCAGTTCTTC.

The gene calls are TRBV27 and TRBJ1-2; no clear D. Germline CDR1 reads MNHEY; CDR2 reads SMNVEV (reference sequence). Trimming stripped 2 bases from V and 0 bases from J, with 10 bases between. The CDR3 runs 15 residues. The CDR3 bases are TGTGCCAGCAGTTTAATTCCAGGAACTAACTATGGCTACACCTTC. This translates into CASSLIPGTNYGYTF.

This rearrangement joins TRBV5-1 to TRBJ1-3; 8 nucleotides line up with TRBD1. This CDR3 comprises 14 residues. J was trimmed by 2 bases and V by 4 bases; bases with no gene match: 2. Germline-derived CDR1 and CDR2 are SGHRS and YFSETQ. CDR3 sequence (DNA): TGCGCCAGCAGCCTGGACAGGGCTGGAAACACCATATATTTT. Its protein is CASSLDRAGNTIYF.

CDR3 in amino acids: CASSMTGVSPGNTIYF. In nucleotides, the CDR3 is TGTGCCAGTAGTATGACAGGGGTCTCCCCTGGAAACACCATATATTTT. The chain employs TRBV19 and TRBJ1-3; the match to TRBD1 covers 8 bases. The CDR3 is 16 amino acids. V dropped 3 bases and J dropped 2; count of bases not matched to a gene: 6. Per the germline V gene, CDR1 is LNHDA and CDR2 is SQIVND (reference sequence).

The CDR3, as DNA: TGCGCCAGCAGCTTGGGTGAAAATCAGCCCCAGCATTTT. Amino acid sequence: CASSLGENQPQHF. The rearrangement links TRBV5-1 to TRBJ1-5, with no clear D. The CDR3 has 13 residues. Germline V gene sequence: CDR1 SGHRS, CDR2 YFSETQ. V lost 0 bases and J lost 4, with 5 bases in between.

The V gene is TRBV5-4, the J gene TRBJ2-1; D is perhaps TRBD2 (5 bases). The ends were cut back, 7 bases at V and 6 bases at J, with 20 bases in the middle. CDR1 SGHNT and CDR2 YYREEE come from the germline V gene (reference sequence). The CDR3 length is 15 residues. CDR3 sequence (DNA): TGTGCCAGCCGATCCGGACTGGCCCCTGGCAATGAGCAGTTCTTC. Encoded protein: CASRSGLAPGNEQFF.

This sequence joins TRBV9 and TRBJ1-1, with D unresolved. Germline-derived CDR1 and CDR2 are SGDLS and YYNGEE. With 4 bases removed from V and 6 bases from J, the gap between germline ends came to 13 bases. The CDR3 extends over 13 amino acids. CDR3 sequence: CASSLRPVAEAFF. CDR3 in DNA: TGTGCCAGCAGCCTTCGACCCGTAGCTGAAGCTTTCTTT.